This TCR beta chain was obtained from a study of beta chain features in type 1 diabetes. The collection from each donor was one heparinised blood draw averaging roughly 110 mL. V was cut by 6 bases and J by 3 bases, with 18 bases left in between. This CDR3 is built from 16 residues. CDR1 is ENHRY, CDR2 SYGVKD, per germline. Findings and caveats of the study: Type 1 diabetes patients showed a moderate but significant shortening of TCRB CDR3s in all four CD4+ subsets.

Regarding this clone: The antigen remains unidentified.

The whole isolated RNA underwent reverse transcription, so sequencing captured expressed TCRB transcripts. The assay was immunoSEQ multiplex PCR, and TCRdb's table has in-frame clones only and misses some. The sample has 680,000 or so clones; under 15% are singletons. This chain uses TRBV10-3 with TRBJ1-3, with D hard to call. Sequencing was done on a sample of naive CD4+ T cells from blood. The sequence was collected from a man aged 18 to 30 with type 1 diabetes. The CDR3 sequence: CAISLRLHVGGNTIYF. As DNA, the CDR3 is TGTGCCATCAGCCTCCGGTTGCATGTTGGTGGAAACACCATATATTTT.